These T cell receptor beta chains were read from a single sample in a study of long-term antiretroviral therapy in people with HIV. Assay used: immunoSEQ multiplex PCR; TCRdb lists only in-frame clones, some missing. The data hold about 24,000 clones, with roughly 86% observed a single time. The input for sequencing was unsorted PBMCs, taken 1.8 years before starting antiretroviral therapy. The receptors come from a man aged 50-59 years with HIV. Each CDR3 is given with its conserved first and last residue. The order of the fields is D gene, V gene, clone size, J gene, CDR3 protein, CDR3 DNA. D genes are given only for firm matches. Clone size is not always given. Where it is, it says once, few, many or a class for expanded clones.

d_call: NA; v_call: TRBV5-6; clone_size: NA; j_call: TRBJ1-1; cdr3_aa: CASSWVTGNTEAFF; cdr3_nt: TGTGCCAGCAGCTGGGTGACAGGGAACACTGAAGCTTTCTTT
d_call: NA; v_call: TRBV6-1; clone_size: NA; j_call: TRBJ2-3; cdr3_aa: CASSLKDTQYF; cdr3_nt: TGTGCCAGCAGTTTAAAAGATACGCAGTATTTT
d_call: NA; v_call: TRBV2; clone_size: NA; j_call: TRBJ2-1; cdr3_aa: CASSYGQGQEQFF; cdr3_nt: TGTGCCAGCAGCTACGGGCAGGGGCAGGAGCAGTTCTTC
d_call: NA; v_call: TRBV14; clone_size: NA; j_call: TRBJ2-1; cdr3_aa: CASSQLGWEQFF; cdr3_nt: TGTGCCAGCAGCCAGCTAGGTTGGGAGCAGTTCTTC
d_call: NA; v_call: TRBV6-1; clone_size: NA; j_call: TRBJ2-3; cdr3_aa: CASSSFVVTDTQYF; cdr3_nt: TGTGCCAGCAGTTCTTTCGTCGTCACAGATACGCAGTATTTT
d_call: NA; v_call: TRBV6-6; clone_size: NA; j_call: TRBJ2-1; cdr3_aa: CASSIPGTVNEQFF; cdr3_nt: TGTGCCAGCAGTATCCCCGGGACTGTCAATGAGCAGTTCTTC
d_call: TRBD1; v_call: TRBV19; clone_size: NA; j_call: TRBJ1-2; cdr3_aa: CASSIRDRAIKAYGYTF; cdr3_nt: TGTGCCAGTAGTATCCGGGACAGGGCCATAAAGGCCTATGGCTACACCTTC
d_call: NA; v_call: TRBV7-2; clone_size: NA; j_call: TRBJ1-3; cdr3_aa: CASSLAQGLFFSGNTIYF; cdr3_nt: TGTGCCAGCAGCTTAGCCCAGGGGCTTTTCTTTTCTGGAAACACCATATATTTT
d_call: NA; v_call: TRBV28; clone_size: NA; j_call: TRBJ2-7; cdr3_aa: CASSIIQGRSYEQYF; cdr3_nt: TGTGCCAGCAGTATTATACAGGGTAGGTCCTACGAGCAGTACTTC
d_call: NA; v_call: TRBV6-5; clone_size: NA; j_call: TRBJ1-2; cdr3_aa: CASSYSKSQGPYGYTF; cdr3_nt: TGTGCCAGCAGTTACTCGAAATCCCAGGGCCCCTATGGCTACACCTTC
d_call: NA; v_call: TRBV11-3; clone_size: NA; j_call: TRBJ2-3; cdr3_aa: CASSLGVAAPDTQYF; cdr3_nt: TGTGCCAGCAGCTTAGGGGTCGCGGCCCCAGATACGCAGTATTTT
d_call: NA; v_call: TRBV7-9; clone_size: NA; j_call: TRBJ2-5; cdr3_aa: CASSLGARQETQYF; cdr3_nt: TGTGCCAGCAGCTTAGGTGCCAGACAAGAGACCCAGTACTTC
d_call: NA; v_call: TRBV5-1; clone_size: NA; j_call: TRBJ2-3; cdr3_aa: CASSLPGAADTQYF; cdr3_nt: TGCGCCAGCAGCTTGCCAGGCGCCGCAGATACGCAGTATTTT
d_call: NA; v_call: TRBV7-9; clone_size: NA; j_call: TRBJ2-5; cdr3_aa: CASSPGRETQYF; cdr3_nt: TGTGCCAGCAGCCCGGGGCGAGAGACCCAGTACTTC
d_call: NA; v_call: TRBV7-2; clone_size: NA; j_call: TRBJ2-7; cdr3_aa: CASSLAYRAYEQYF; cdr3_nt: TGTGCCAGCAGCTTAGCCTACAGGGCCTACGAGCAGTACTTC
d_call: NA; v_call: TRBV7-9; clone_size: once; j_call: TRBJ1-3; cdr3_aa: CASSSWGEGTGNTIYF; cdr3_nt: TGTGCCAGCAGCTCATGGGGAGAGGGTACTGGAAACACCATATATTTT
d_call: NA; v_call: TRBV5-1; clone_size: NA; j_call: TRBJ1-2; cdr3_aa: CASRPDNNYGYTF; cdr3_nt: TGCGCCAGCAGACCCGACAATAACTATGGCTACACCTTC
d_call: NA; v_call: TRBV18; clone_size: NA; j_call: TRBJ2-1; cdr3_aa: CASSPTRSAEQFF; cdr3_nt: TGTGCCAGCTCACCAACCCGATCGGCTGAGCAGTTCTTC
d_call: NA; v_call: TRBV13; clone_size: few; j_call: TRBJ1-5; cdr3_aa: CASSRGFGGAQHF; cdr3_nt: TGTGCCAGCAGCCGCGGGTTTGGGGGAGCCCAGCATTTT
d_call: NA; v_call: TRBV10-1; clone_size: NA; j_call: TRBJ1-5; cdr3_aa: CASSENPGQPQHF; cdr3_nt: TGCGCCAGCAGTGAGAATCCGGGCCAGCCCCAGCATTTT
d_call: NA; v_call: TRBV5-1; clone_size: once; j_call: TRBJ2-2; cdr3_aa: CASMARVDTGELFF; cdr3_nt: TGCGCCAGCATGGCCCGGGTGGACACCGGGGAGCTGTTTTTT
d_call: NA; v_call: TRBV30; clone_size: medium-sized; j_call: TRBJ2-7; cdr3_aa: CAWSHGAVGYEQYF; cdr3_nt: TGTGCCTGGAGTCACGGGGCTGTCGGGTACGAGCAGTACTTC
d_call: NA; v_call: TRBV7-3; clone_size: NA; j_call: TRBJ2-5; cdr3_aa: CASSFSPRETQYF; cdr3_nt: TGTGCCAGCAGCTTCTCTCCGCGAGAGACCCAGTACTTC
d_call: TRBD2; v_call: TRBV18; clone_size: NA; j_call: TRBJ2-7; cdr3_aa: CASSPRGTSGGYEQYF; cdr3_nt: TGTGCCAGCTCACCAAGGGGAACTAGCGGAGGCTACGAGCAGTACTTC
d_call: TRBD1; v_call: TRBV10-3; clone_size: NA; j_call: TRBJ1-6; cdr3_aa: CAISETAGGRTPLHF; cdr3_nt: TGTGCCATCAGTGAGACGGCAGGGGGTAGGACACCCCTCCACTTT
d_call: NA; v_call: TRBV5-6; clone_size: NA; j_call: TRBJ2-3; cdr3_aa: CASSIEDTQYF; cdr3_nt: TGTGCCAGCAGCATTGAAGATACGCAGTATTTT
d_call: NA; v_call: TRBV10-3; clone_size: NA; j_call: TRBJ2-5; cdr3_aa: CAISESETGKETQYF; cdr3_nt: TGTGCCATCAGTGAGTCGGAGACGGGAAAAGAGACCCAGTACTTC
d_call: TRBD2; v_call: TRBV29-1; clone_size: NA; j_call: TRBJ2-2; cdr3_aa: CSFATPSGRAQNTGELFF; cdr3_nt: TGCAGCTTTGCTACGCCGAGCGGGAGGGCCCAGAACACCGGGGAGCTGTTTTTT
d_call: NA; v_call: TRBV19; clone_size: few; j_call: TRBJ1-3; cdr3_aa: CASSIRTHEGRNTIYF; cdr3_nt: TGTGCCAGTAGTATTCGGACCCACGAAGGCAGAAACACCATATATTTT
d_call: TRBD2; v_call: TRBV5-1; clone_size: NA; j_call: TRBJ2-5; cdr3_aa: CASSPWTSGVETQYF; cdr3_nt: TGCGCCAGCAGCCCCTGGACTAGCGGGGTTGAGACCCAGTACTTC
d_call: NA; v_call: TRBV7-8; clone_size: NA; j_call: TRBJ1-1; cdr3_aa: CASSLVRNTEAFF; cdr3_nt: TGTGCCAGCAGCTTGGTCAGGAACACTGAAGCTTTCTTT
d_call: NA; v_call: TRBV30; clone_size: NA; j_call: TRBJ2-7; cdr3_aa: CAWSAPAALYEQYF; cdr3_nt: TGTGCCTGGAGTGCACCCGCGGCCCTTTACGAGCAGTACTTC